This T cell receptor (beta chain) was sequenced for a study of control samples from healthy donors and cancer patients. The CDR3 is 15 residues long. The V and J ends lost 6 bases and 1 base, in that order; junction bases with no gene match: 3. Germline V lookup: CDR1 SNHLY, CDR2 FYNNEI. Profiling relied on immunoSEQ multiplex PCR, and the TCRdb table lists in-frame clones only, not all of them. The sample holds 350,000 to 450,000 clones; around 90% are singletons and the top ten take 5% to 8%. The TCR originated in a middle-aged man with head and neck cancer. The J gene is TRBJ1-5, the V gene TRBV2; 10 bases fit TRBD1. The source material was PBMCs. The CDR3 DNA reads TGTGCCAGCAGGGAGGACAGGGGGAGCAATCAGCCCCAGCATTTT. Protein sequence: CASREDRGSNQPQHF.